This T cell receptor (beta chain) was recorded in a study of shared clonotypes between healthy human individuals. Study-wide results and caveats: Represented genetic and exposure-history diversity was restricted by having few donors. Researchers sampled only blood; tissue repertoires likely differ.

Sequencing was performed with immunoSEQ multiplex PCR; in TCRdb, only in-frame clones are kept and a portion is missing. The sample holds about 600,000 clones, about 97% seen once. A remark on this clone: Its antigen is not known.

There are 18 residues in the CDR3. Germline V gene sequence: CDR1 SGHRS, CDR2 YFSETQ. Trimming stripped 0 bases from V and 4 bases from J, with 22 bases between. The source is a woman aged 25 to 39 in good health. V gene TRBV5-1 combines with J gene TRBJ1-1; D perhaps matches TRBD1 (6 bases). The specimen was naive CD4+ T cells sorted from blood. Sample subset: CD45RA+ positively selected. CDR3 amino acids: CASSLGGGTSLLATEAFF. The CDR3 DNA is TGCGCCAGCAGCTTGGGGGGAGGGACATCCCTCCTGGCCACTGAAGCTTTCTTT.